This is a list of T cell receptor beta chains from one sample in a study of CD8 T cells in ankylosing spondylitis. TCRdb analysed the 5' RACE reads with MiXCR anew, one entry per CDR3 protein. Here the sample spans fewer than 750,000 distinct CDR3 sequences, 15% to 20% being singletons. The sequenced sample consisted of blood, either unsorted or a sorted T cell fraction (not recorded which). The origin of the receptors is a male donor with ankylosing spondylitis. CDR3s include the opening cysteine and the closing phenylalanine or tryptophan. D genes are given only for firm matches. Clone size, where shown, is once, few, many, or a class for clones that have expanded.

J | length | D | size | V | DNA | CDR3
TRBJ2-6 | 15 | TRBD1 | . | TRBV6-1 | TGTGCCAGCAGTCCCAGGACAGGGCCCTCCCTTGTCCTGACTTTC | CASSPRTGPSLVLTF
TRBJ2-3 | 16 | . | . | TRBV20-1 | TGCAGTGCTAGACCCCCATTGTCCACCGTCACAGATACGCAGTATTTT | CSARPPLSTVTDTQYF
TRBJ2-7 | 14 | . | few | TRBV7-8 | TGTGCCAGCAGCTTTGCCCCCGGAGGCTACGAGCAGTACTTC | CASSFAPGGYEQYF
TRBJ2-1 | 14 | . | many | TRBV6-4 | TGTGCCAGCTCGGCGGGAATGGACTACAATGAGCAGTTCTTC | CASSAGMDYNEQFF
TRBJ2-5 | 14 | . | few | TRBV27 | TGTGCCAGCAGTTTATTGGGAGCCCAAGAGACCCAGTACTTC | CASSLLGAQETQYF
TRBJ2-3 | 15 | TRBD2 | few | TRBV2 | TGTGCCAGCAGTGAGGGGACTAGCGGAACTTATACGCAGTATTTT | CASSEGTSGTYTQYF
TRBJ2-3 | 14 | TRBD1 | . | TRBV12-3/TRBV12-4 | TGTGCCAGCACCGCGAGGGGGCCGGGAGATACGCAGTATTTT | CASTARGPGDTQYF
TRBJ1-1 | 13 | . | . | TRBV20-1 | TGCAGTGCTAGGGCACAAATGAACACTGAAGCTTTCTTT | CSARAQMNTEAFF
TRBJ2-7 | 14 | TRBD2 | few | TRBV27 | TGTGCCAGCAGTCACCGGACTAGCTCCTACGAGCAGTACTTC | CASSHRTSSYEQYF
TRBJ2-7 | 15 | TRBD1 | . | TRBV28 | TGTGCCAGCAGCCAATACAGGGGGAGCTCCTACGAGCAGTACTTC | CASSQYRGSSYEQYF
TRBJ2-4 | 15 | TRBD1 | few | TRBV20-1 | TGCAGTGCTAACGAACAGGGGGATAACAAAAACATTCAGTACTTC | CSANEQGDNKNIQYF
TRBJ2-3 | 15 | . | few | TRBV7-2 | TGTGCCAGCAGCTTAGTCGCCGGGGTTGCAGATACGCAGTATTTT | CASSLVAGVADTQYF
TRBJ2-3 | 13 | TRBD2 | . | TRBV18 | TGTGCCAGCTCAAGGACTAGCACAGATACGCAGTGTTTT | CASSRTSTDTQCF
TRBJ1-1 | 14 | TRBD1 | few | TRBV29-1 | TGCAGCGTACAACGACAGGGGAAGGACACTGAAGCTTTCTTT | CSVQRQGKDTEAFF
TRBJ2-5 | 15 | . | few | TRBV5-1 | TGCGCCAGCAGCTTGGTCTGGTCAGTTCAAGAGACCCAGTACTTC | CASSLVWSVQETQYF
TRBJ2-3 | 15 | . | . | TRBV20-1 | TGCAGTGCTAGTGAGGGGCGGGTCCCCCAGGATACGCAGTATTTT | CSASEGRVPQDTQYF
TRBJ1-2 | 10 | . | . | TRBV29-1 | TGCAGCGTCCCAGAGGGGGGCTTCACCTTC | CSVPEGGFTF
TRBJ2-2 | 19 | TRBD1 | few | TRBV18 | TGTGCCAGCTCACCACCCTGGGACAGGGGTCGGAGGAACACCGGGGAGCTGTTTTTT | CASSPPWDRGRRNTGELFF
TRBJ1-2 | 14 | TRBD1 | . | TRBV20-1 | TGCAGTGCTAGAGCTGGGACAGGGAGCTATGGCTACACCTTC | CSARAGTGSYGYTF
TRBJ2-2 | 16 | . | . | TRBV12-3/TRBV12-4 | TGTGCCAGCAGTCAAATCTACGGACAGCCCACCGGGGAGCTGTTTTTT | CASSQIYGQPTGELFF
TRBJ2-7 | 13 | . | . | TRBV4-1 | TGCGCCAGCAGCCCCAGCGAAGCCTACGAGCAGTACTTC | CASSPSEAYEQYF
TRBJ2-3 | 15 | TRBD2 | few | TRBV9 | TGTGCCAGCAGCCCAGCGGGGGAGAGCACAGATACGCAGTATTTT | CASSPAGESTDTQYF
TRBJ2-2 | 15 | . | many | TRBV20-1 | TGCAGTGCTAGCCTTCTCACTAGAAACACCGGGGAGCTGTTTTTT | CSASLLTRNTGELFF
TRBJ2-7 | 14 | TRBD1 | . | TRBV7-9 | TGTGCCAGCAGCTTAGGGGTGACAGGGACCGAGCAGTACTTC | CASSLGVTGTEQYF
TRBJ2-1 | 15 | . | . | TRBV11-3 | TGTGCCAGCAGCTTAGGGGTTCGGGGTGGCAATGAGCAGTTCTTC | CASSLGVRGGNEQFF
TRBJ2-3 | 15 | . | many | TRBV29-1 | TGCAGCGTCCCCCGCGCCCCGGGTGATAGGGATACGCAGTATTTT | CSVPRAPGDRDTQYF
TRBJ2-2 | 16 | . | . | TRBV7-9 | TGTGCCAGCAGCACGTGGCCTACCTCGAACACCGGGGAGCTGTTTTTT | CASSTWPTSNTGELFF
TRBJ2-5 | 16 | TRBD2 | few | TRBV10-3 | TGTGCCATCAGTACTCAACTACTAGCGGGACAAGAGACCCAGTACTTC | CAISTQLLAGQETQYF
TRBJ1-2 | 14 | TRBD1 | many | TRBV5-6 | TGTGCCAGCAGCCGGGGACAGGAGAAACCTGGCTACACCTTC | CASSRGQEKPGYTF
TRBJ1-5 | 13 | . | many | TRBV20-1 | TGCAGTGCTAATACTGGGTTAGGACAGCCCCAGCATTTT | CSANTGLGQPQHF
TRBJ2-2 | 13 | . | . | TRBV5-1 | TGCGCCAGCAGCTTGTTTCCGACCGGGGAGCTGTTTTTT | CASSLFPTGELFF
TRBJ1-4 | 13 | . | . | TRBV7-8 | TGTGCCAGCAGCTTAGGACTAAGCGAAAAACTGTTTTTT | CASSLGLSEKLFF
TRBJ2-3 | 15 | . | . | TRBV3-1 | TGTGCCAGCAGCCAAGAGTTTTCGGGTGGGAATACGCAGTATTTT | CASSQEFSGGNTQYF
TRBJ2-5 | 13 | . | . | TRBV7-9 | TGTGCCAGCAGCCCGCAATTATTTGAGACCCAGTACTTC | CASSPQLFETQYF
TRBJ2-3 | 15 | TRBD1 | few | TRBV18 | TGTGCCAGCTCACCCGGGGACAGCACCACAGATACGCAGTATTTT | CASSPGDSTTDTQYF
TRBJ2-2 | 17 | . | few | TRBV20-1 | TGCAGTGCTAGAGATCGCGAGAGGGCCCTAACGGACGGGGAGCTGTTTTTT | CSARDRERALTDGELFF
TRBJ1-6 | 14 | . | . | TRBV28 | TGTGCCAGCATTCGGGATATAGTAAATTCACCCCTCCACTTT | CASIRDIVNSPLHF
TRBJ1-6 | 14 | TRBD1 | . | TRBV20-1 | TGCAGTGCTAGAGTAGGGGGCGAGAGTTCACCCCTCCACTTT | CSARVGGESSPLHF
TRBJ2-2 | 15 | . | . | TRBV20-1 | TGCAGTGCTAGGGTCCCGGGGTTCGACACCGGGGAGCTGTTTTTT | CSARVPGFDTGELFF
TRBJ2-1 | 14 | TRBD1 | . | TRBV7-7 | TGTGCTAGCAGCTCGGGACAGGGTGTCAATGAGCAGTTCTTC | CASSSGQGVNEQFF
TRBJ2-7 | 16 | . | . | TRBV5-1 | TGCGCCAGCAGCAACCCCACAGGTCCCATAGGATACGAGCAGTACTTC | CASSNPTGPIGYEQYF
TRBJ2-1 | 14 | . | . | TRBV6-1 | TGTGCCAGCAGCCACGCCGGGGTCGACAATGAGCAGTTCTTC | CASSHAGVDNEQFF
TRBJ2-2 | 13 | . | few | TRBV29-1 | TGCAGCGTTGCGGCTGGGGACACCGGGGAGCTGTTTTTT | CSVAAGDTGELFF
TRBJ1-2 | 15 | TRBD1 | few | TRBV5-1 | TGCGCCAGCAGCCCGGGACAGGGGGCGGAAATCGGCTACACCTTC | CASSPGQGAEIGYTF
TRBJ1-3 | 15 | . | . | TRBV12-3/TRBV12-4 | TGTGCCAGCAGCCCCGGACACCTCTCTGGAAACACCATATATTTT | CASSPGHLSGNTIYF
TRBJ1-4 | 16 | . | . | TRBV4-3 | TGCGCCAGCAGCGCCACGGGGGTGCGAACTAATGAAAAACTGTTTTTT | CASSATGVRTNEKLFF
TRBJ2-7 | 15 | . | . | TRBV3-1 | TGTGCCAGCAGCCAAGTAAGGTCAGGGAACCACGAGCAGTACTTC | CASSQVRSGNHEQYF
TRBJ2-5 | 13 | . | few | TRBV20-1 | TGCAGTGCTAGCCGACTAGTTGGAGAGACCCAGTACTTC | CSASRLVGETQYF
TRBJ1-2 | 15 | . | few | TRBV6-1 | TGTGCCAGCAGTCGATCAAAGGCCTCTAACTATGGCTACACCTTC | CASSRSKASNYGYTF
TRBJ2-7 | 17 | . | . | TRBV12-3/TRBV12-4 | TGTGCCAGCAGCCGCGGGGCACCACCATTGAGGTCCTACGAGCAGTACTTC | CASSRGAPPLRSYEQYF
TRBJ1-5 | 13 | . | few | TRBV24-1 | TGTGCCACCAGTGGGGGCTTTAATCAGCCCCAGCATTTT | CATSGGFNQPQHF
TRBJ2-7 | 13 | . | . | TRBV12-3/TRBV12-4 | TGTGCCAGCAGCGAAGACAGCTACTACGAGCAGTACTTC | CASSEDSYYEQYF
TRBJ2-3 | 14 | . | . | TRBV29-1 | TGCAGCGGTTCCCCCGGCGGGAACACAGATACGCAGTATTTT | CSGSPGGNTDTQYF
TRBJ1-4 | 15 | TRBD1 | . | TRBV20-1 | TGCAGTGTCCCACCTACAGGGGTGACTAATGAAAAACTGTTTTTT | CSVPPTGVTNEKLFF
TRBJ2-3 | 12 | . | . | TRBV3-1 | TGTGCCAGCAGCCAGCTAGCGAATACGCAGTATTTT | CASSQLANTQYF
TRBJ1-1 | 13 | . | many | TRBV16 | TGTGCCAGCAGCCAATCAAGGGGAACTGAAGCTTTCTTT | CASSQSRGTEAFF
TRBJ2-5 | 13 | . | once | TRBV6-1 | TGTGCCAGCAGCGATACAGGGACGGGGACCCAGTACTTC | CASSDTGTGTQYF
TRBJ1-1 | 19 | TRBD1 | . | TRBV28 | TGTGCCAGCAGCCCAGGACAGGGGGCTCCCAACCGTATGAACACTGAAGCTTTCTTT | CASSPGQGAPNRMNTEAFF
TRBJ1-1 | 12 | . | few | TRBV6-5 | TGTGCCAGCAGCAACGGGGTAACCACGGCTTTCTTT | CASSNGVTTAFF